This TCR beta chain came from a study of blood T cell repertoires in COVID-19. CDR1 and CDR2 (germline): SEHNR, FQNEAQ (reference sequence). CDR3 size: 15 residues. V lost 5 bases to trimming and J lost 5 bases; unmatched junction nucleotides: 8. Only in-frame clones appear in the TCRdb table, and some are missing; sequencing was by immunoSEQ multiplex PCR. The table shows approximately 170,000 clones, with around 83% occurring only once. This chain uses TRBV7-9 with TRBJ1-5, with 8 bases lining up with TRBD1. The TCR was taken from a woman aged 45 to 65 in a cohort exposed to, infected with or recovered from COVID-19 (not recorded which). The sequenced material came from PBMCs or T cells enriched from blood (not recorded which). This chain's CDR3 is CASSPGQGVYQPQHF. CDR3 nucleotides: TGTGCCAGCAGCCCCGGACAGGGCGTTTATCAGCCCCAGCATTTT.